A selection of T cell receptor beta chains follows, all from one sample in a study of blood T cell repertoires in COVID-19. TCRdb keeps only in-frame clones here, not all; method: immunoSEQ multiplex PCR. The top ten hold about 20% of the sample, which has some 69,000 clones, roughly 80% seen once. Sequencing was performed on peripheral blood. These receptor sequences come from a woman between 65 and 79 years old with acute or convalescent COVID-19. Each CDR3 is given with its conserved first and last residue. Fields, in order: J gene, D gene, V gene, clone size, CDR3 DNA, CDR3 protein. The D gene is left open where the match is weak. Clone sizes are given selectively: once, few, many, or a class where the clone is expanded.

>TRBJ1-2|NA|TRBV29-1|NA
TGCAGCGTTGTTTGGGGCCAGTACTACACCTTC
CSVVWGQYYTF
>TRBJ2-1|NA|TRBV4-2|few
TGTGCCAGCAGCCAAAGGAGGACCTCTAAGGGGGTGAATGAGCAGTTCTTC
CASSQRRTSKGVNEQFF
>TRBJ1-5|TRBD1|TRBV4-1|NA
TGCGCCAGCAGCCAAGAGGCGGACAGGGGTCTGGGGTCCCAGCATTTT
CASSQEADRGLGSQHF
>TRBJ2-7|NA|TRBV4-1|NA
TGCGCCAGCAGCCACCAGGGATACGAGCAGTACTTC
CASSHQGYEQYF
>TRBJ2-7|TRBD2|TRBV3-1/TRBV3-2|NA
TGTGCCAGCAGCCAAGATCTGCTAGCGGGAGGTTACGAGCAGTACTTC
CASSQDLLAGGYEQYF
>TRBJ2-7|TRBD2|TRBV5-1|NA
TGCGCCAGCAGCTGGATGACTAGCGGGTCACGGGAGCAGTACTTC
CASSWMTSGSREQYF
>TRBJ1-5|NA|TRBV7-9|NA
TGTGCCAGCAGCCTCGGGTCTCAGCCCCAGCATTTT
CASSLGSQPQHF
>TRBJ2-7|TRBD2|TRBV29-1|NA
TGCAGCGTTGAGAGGGGAAGCAGCGGGAGGCTGTACGAGCAGTACTTC
CSVERGSSGRLYEQYF
>TRBJ2-7|TRBD1|TRBV2|NA
TGTGCCAGCAGTGTCGGACAGGGGTCTTACGAGCAGTACTTC
CASSVGQGSYEQYF
>TRBJ2-7|TRBD1|TRBV28|NA
TGTGCCAGCAGTTCCCGGACAGGGAAGGCCTACGAGCAGTACTTC
CASSSRTGKAYEQYF
>TRBJ1-1|NA|TRBV11-2|NA
TGTGCCAGCAGCTTATCGACTAACACTGAAGCTTTCTTT
CASSLSTNTEAFF
>TRBJ1-1|TRBD1|TRBV3-1/TRBV3-2|NA
TGTGCCAGCAGCCAGAGAGACAGGGGGAACACTGAAGCTTTCTTT
CASSQRDRGNTEAFF
>TRBJ1-5|NA|TRBV28|NA
TGTGCCAGCAGTTTCTCAGGAGGTGGCAATCAGCCCCAGCATTTT
CASSFSGGGNQPQHF
>TRBJ2-3|TRBD2|TRBV28|NA
TGTGCCAGCAGTTCGACCGAGGGACGGGAGGGGGCAGATACGCAGTATTTT
CASSSTEGREGADTQYF
>TRBJ1-2|NA|TRBV6-5|once
TGTGCCTGCAGGACAGATAACTATGGCTACACCTTC
CACRTDNYGYTF
>TRBJ1-3|TRBD1|TRBV28|NA
TGTGCCAGCAGTCCCCTCGGGACAGTTGGCAACGGGGCCATATATTTT
CASSPLGTVGNGAIYF
>TRBJ1-1|TRBD1|TRBV7-8|few
TGTGCCAGCAGCCCTCGGTGGGGCAGGGGGCGAGGAGCTTTCTTT
CASSPRWGRGRGAFF
>TRBJ2-3|TRBD1|TRBV2|NA
TGTGCCAGCAGTCCTACCCGGACAGGACTCACAGATACGCAGTATTTT
CASSPTRTGLTDTQYF
>TRBJ2-7|NA|TRBV10-3|NA
TGTGCCATTTCGGACAGCCCTTCCTACGAGCAGTACTTC
CAISDSPSYEQYF
>TRBJ2-1|TRBD2|TRBV3-1/TRBV3-2|once
TGTGCCAGCAGCCGGTTGACTAGCGGCAATGAGCAGTTCTTC
CASSRLTSGNEQFF
>TRBJ2-3|NA|TRBV5-6|NA
TGTGCCAGCAGCGTAGGATTGGGGCTCCTCACAGATACGCAGTATTTT
CASSVGLGLLTDTQYF
>TRBJ1-2|NA|TRBV6-5|NA
TGTGCCAGCAGTTACTTACCATTTCAACTTAACTATGGCTACACCTTC
CASSYLPFQLNYGYTF
>TRBJ2-5|TRBD2|TRBV27|NA
TGTGCCAGCAGATCCACTAGCGGGCCACCTCAAGAGACCCAGTACTTC
CASRSTSGPPQETQYF
>TRBJ2-2|TRBD1|TRBV19|NA
TGTGCCAGTAGCCTGGGAAAAGGGGGCAGGCCCGGGGAGCTGTTTTTT
CASSLGKGGRPGELFF
>TRBJ1-5|NA|TRBV7-9|NA
TGTGCCAGCAGCTTAGGTCCAGGGCACATCATTTTT
CASSLGPGHIIF
>TRBJ2-7|NA|TRBV11-2|NA
TGTGCCAGCAGCTCCAACAGGGCCCCCTCCTACGAGCAGTACTTC
CASSSNRAPSYEQYF
>TRBJ2-3|TRBD2|TRBV28|NA
TGTGCCAGCAGCCTTGGACTAGCGGGAGGGCGGAGCACAGATACGCAGTATTTT
CASSLGLAGGRSTDTQYF
>TRBJ1-1|NA|TRBV9|few
TGTGCCAGCAGCGTAGAAGGGGTGGGGGGTGAAGCTTTCTTT
CASSVEGVGGEAFF
>TRBJ2-2|TRBD2|TRBV6-5|NA
TGTGCCAGCAGTTCCCACTCGCGGGGGACCGGGGAGCTGTTTTTT
CASSSHSRGTGELFF
>TRBJ1-5|TRBD1|TRBV18|NA
TGTGCCAGCTCACTTACAGGGGGCGAGTTAAGCAATCAGCCCCAGCATTTT
CASSLTGGELSNQPQHF
>TRBJ1-4|NA|TRBV7-2|NA
TGTGCCAGCAGCTTGGAGCCCCGAAGAAATGAAAAACTGTTTTTT
CASSLEPRRNEKLFF
>TRBJ2-3|TRBD2|TRBV19|NA
TGTGCCAGTAGAAGGGGGACTAGCGTCGGCACAGATACGCAGTATTTT
CASRRGTSVGTDTQYF
>TRBJ1-3|NA|TRBV4-1|NA
TGCGCCAGCAGCCTTCAATCGACAGTCTCTGGAAACACCATATATTTT
CASSLQSTVSGNTIYF
>TRBJ1-4|NA|TRBV29-1|once
TGCAGCGGGCGGGGTACTGAAAAACTGTTTTTT
CSGRGTEKLFF
>TRBJ1-2|TRBD1|TRBV5-6|NA
TGTGCCAGCAGCTGGACAGGGGTCGGTGGCTACACCTTC
CASSWTGVGGYTF
>TRBJ2-3|TRBD2|TRBV20-1|NA
TGCAGTGCTAGTAAGCGGGGGGCGAGCACAGATACGCAGTATTTT
CSASKRGASTDTQYF
>TRBJ2-5|TRBD2|TRBV7-7|NA
TGTGCCAGCAGCCCGGGACTAGCGGGAGGACCACAAGAGACCCAGTACTTC
CASSPGLAGGPQETQYF
>TRBJ1-4|NA|TRBV7-9|NA
TGTGCCAGCAGCTTAGCTGGGGCTGGTGAAAAACTGTTTTTT
CASSLAGAGEKLFF
>TRBJ1-2|TRBD1|TRBV6-5|NA
TGTGCCAGCAGTTCCAGGACAGGGCGTTATGGCTACACCTTC
CASSSRTGRYGYTF
>TRBJ2-7|NA|TRBV27|NA
TGTGCCAGCAGTTCCCAGGGGCAGGGGTGGGCCTACGAGCAGTACTTC
CASSSQGQGWAYEQYF